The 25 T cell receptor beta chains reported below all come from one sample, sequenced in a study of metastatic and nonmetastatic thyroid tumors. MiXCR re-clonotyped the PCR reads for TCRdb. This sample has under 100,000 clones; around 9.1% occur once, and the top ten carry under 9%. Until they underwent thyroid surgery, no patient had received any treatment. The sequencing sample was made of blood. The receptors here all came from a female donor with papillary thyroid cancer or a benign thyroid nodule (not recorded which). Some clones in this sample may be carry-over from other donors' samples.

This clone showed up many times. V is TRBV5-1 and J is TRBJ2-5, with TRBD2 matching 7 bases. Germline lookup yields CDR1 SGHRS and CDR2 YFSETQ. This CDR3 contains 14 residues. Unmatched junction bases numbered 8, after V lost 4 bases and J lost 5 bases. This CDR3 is CASSLTSMGETQYF. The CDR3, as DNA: TGCGCCAGCAGCCTGACTAGCATGGGGGAGACCCAGTACTTC.

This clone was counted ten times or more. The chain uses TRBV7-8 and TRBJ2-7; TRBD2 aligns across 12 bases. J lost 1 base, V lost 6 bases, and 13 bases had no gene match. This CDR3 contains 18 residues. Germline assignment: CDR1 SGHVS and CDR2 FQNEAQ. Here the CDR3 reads CASREARLAGALSYEQYF. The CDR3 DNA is TGTGCCAGCAGAGAAGCACGACTAGCGGGGGCCTTGTCCTACGAGCAGTACTTC. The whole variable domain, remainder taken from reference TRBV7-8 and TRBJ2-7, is GAGVSQSPRYKVAKRGQDVALRCDPISGHVSLFWYQQALGQGPEFLTYFQNEAQLDKSGLPSDRFFAERPEGSVSTLKIQRTQQEDSAVYLCASREARLAGALSYEQYFGPGTRLTVT.

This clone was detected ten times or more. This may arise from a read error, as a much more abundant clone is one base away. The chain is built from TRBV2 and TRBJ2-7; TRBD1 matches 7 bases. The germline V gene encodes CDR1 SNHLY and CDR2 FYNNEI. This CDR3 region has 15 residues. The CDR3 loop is CASRDTGQDSYGQYF. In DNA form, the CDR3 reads TGTGCCAGCAGGGATACAGGACAGGACTCCTACGGGCAGTACTTC.

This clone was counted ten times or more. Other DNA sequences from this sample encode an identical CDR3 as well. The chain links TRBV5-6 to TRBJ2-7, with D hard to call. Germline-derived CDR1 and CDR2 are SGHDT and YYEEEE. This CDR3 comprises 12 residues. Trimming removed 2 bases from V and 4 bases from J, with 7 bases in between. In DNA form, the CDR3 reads TGTGCCAGCAGCTTCGCAGGTTACGAGCAGTACTTC. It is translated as CASSFAGYEQYF.

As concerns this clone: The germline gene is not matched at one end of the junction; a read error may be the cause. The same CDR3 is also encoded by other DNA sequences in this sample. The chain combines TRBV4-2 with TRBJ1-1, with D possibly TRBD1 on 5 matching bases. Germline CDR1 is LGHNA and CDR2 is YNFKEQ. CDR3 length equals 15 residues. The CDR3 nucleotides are TGTGCCAGCAGCCAAGATGGGACGGCGGGCACTGAAGCTTTCTTC. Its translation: CASSQDGTAGTEAFF.

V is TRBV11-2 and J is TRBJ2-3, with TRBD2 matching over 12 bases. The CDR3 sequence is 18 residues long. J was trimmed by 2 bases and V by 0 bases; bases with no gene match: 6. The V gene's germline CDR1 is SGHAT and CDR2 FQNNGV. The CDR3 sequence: CASSLDRGLAGNTDTQYF. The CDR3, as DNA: TGTGCCAGCAGCTTAGACCGAGGACTAGCGGGGAACACAGATACGCAGTATTTT.

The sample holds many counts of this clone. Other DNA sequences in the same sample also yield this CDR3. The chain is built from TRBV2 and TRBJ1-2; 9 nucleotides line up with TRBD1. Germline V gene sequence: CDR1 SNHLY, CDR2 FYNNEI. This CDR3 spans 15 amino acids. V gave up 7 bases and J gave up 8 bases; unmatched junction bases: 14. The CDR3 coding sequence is TGTGCCAGCATGGGGGGACGACAGGGGGGACGGGGCTACACCTTC. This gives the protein CASMGGRQGGRGYTF.

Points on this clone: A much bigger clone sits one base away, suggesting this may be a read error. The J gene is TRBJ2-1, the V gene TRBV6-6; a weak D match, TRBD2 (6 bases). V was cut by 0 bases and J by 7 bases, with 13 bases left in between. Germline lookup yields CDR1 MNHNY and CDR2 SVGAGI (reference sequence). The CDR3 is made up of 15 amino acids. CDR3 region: CASSYSLGGGNEQFF. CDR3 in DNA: TGTGCCAGCAGTTACTCTTTGGGGGGTGGGAATGAGCAGTTCTTC.

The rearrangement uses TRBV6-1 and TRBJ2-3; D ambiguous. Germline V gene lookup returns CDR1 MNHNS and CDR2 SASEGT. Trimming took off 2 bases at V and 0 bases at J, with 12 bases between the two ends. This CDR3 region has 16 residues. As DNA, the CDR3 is TGTGCCAGCAGTGAATTGGCCCAGTCTAGCACAGATACGCAGTATTTT. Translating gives CASSELAQSSTDTQYF.

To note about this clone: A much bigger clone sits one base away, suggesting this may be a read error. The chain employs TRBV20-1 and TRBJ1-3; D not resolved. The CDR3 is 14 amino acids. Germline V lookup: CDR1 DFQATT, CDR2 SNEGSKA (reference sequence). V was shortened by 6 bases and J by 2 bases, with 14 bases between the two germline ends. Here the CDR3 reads CSASLEWTGNTIYF. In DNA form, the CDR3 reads TGCAGTGCCAGCCTTGAGTGGACTGGAAACACCATATATTTT.

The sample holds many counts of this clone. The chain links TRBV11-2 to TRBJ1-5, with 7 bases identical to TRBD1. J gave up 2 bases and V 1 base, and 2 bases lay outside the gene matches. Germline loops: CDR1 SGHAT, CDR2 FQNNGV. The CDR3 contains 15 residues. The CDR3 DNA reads TGTGCCAGCAGCTTAGGAGGGGGCGGCAATCAGCCCCAGCATTTT. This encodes CASSLGGGGNQPQHF.

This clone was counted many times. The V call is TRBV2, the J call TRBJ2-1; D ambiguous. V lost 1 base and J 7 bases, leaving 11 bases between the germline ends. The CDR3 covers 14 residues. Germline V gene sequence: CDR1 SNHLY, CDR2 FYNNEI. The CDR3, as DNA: TGTGCCAGCAGTGAAGAGACAAGGAAGAATGAGCAGTTCTTC. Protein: CASSEETRKNEQFF. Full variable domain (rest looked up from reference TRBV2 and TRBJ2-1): EPEVTQTPSHQVTQMGQEVILRCVPISNHLYFYWYRQILGQKVEFLVSFYNNEISEKSEIFDDQFSVERPDGSNFTLKIRSTKLEDSAMYFCASSEETRKNEQFFGPGTRLTVL.

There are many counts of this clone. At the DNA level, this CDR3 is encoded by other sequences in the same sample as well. CDR3 nucleotide sequence: TGTGCCAGCAGCCAAGATTCGGGCAGGGGTAACAATCAGCCCCAGCATTTT. This encodes CASSQDSGRGNNQPQHF. This rearrangement joins TRBV4-2 to TRBJ1-5; a possible D gene is TRBD1 (6 bases). The V gene lost 0 bases and the J gene lost 3 bases, with 15 bases spanning the gap. The CDR3 is 17 amino acids. Germline CDR1 LGHNA, CDR2 YNFKEQ.

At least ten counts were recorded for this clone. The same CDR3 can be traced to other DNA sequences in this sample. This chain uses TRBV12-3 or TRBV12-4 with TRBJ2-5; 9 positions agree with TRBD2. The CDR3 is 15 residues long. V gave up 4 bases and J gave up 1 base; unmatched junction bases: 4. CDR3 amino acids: CASSSGTSSQETQYF. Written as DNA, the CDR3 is TGTGCCAGCAGTTCGGGGACTAGCTCCCAAGAGACCCAGTACTTC.

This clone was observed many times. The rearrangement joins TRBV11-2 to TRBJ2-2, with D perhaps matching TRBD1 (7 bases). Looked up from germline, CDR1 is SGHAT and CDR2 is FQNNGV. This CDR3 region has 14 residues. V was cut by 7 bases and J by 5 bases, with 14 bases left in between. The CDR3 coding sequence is TGTGCCAGCAACGACCAGGGGGGTACCGGGGAGCTGTTTTTT. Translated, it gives CASNDQGGTGELFF.

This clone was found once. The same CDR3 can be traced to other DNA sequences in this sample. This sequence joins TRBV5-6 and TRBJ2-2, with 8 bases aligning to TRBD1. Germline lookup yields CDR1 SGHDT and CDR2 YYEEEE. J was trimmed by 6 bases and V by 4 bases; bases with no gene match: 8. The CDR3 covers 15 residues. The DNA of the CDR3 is TGTGCCAGCAGCCCAGACAGGGGAAGGGCCGGGGAGCTGTTTTTT. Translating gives CASSPDRGRAGELFF.

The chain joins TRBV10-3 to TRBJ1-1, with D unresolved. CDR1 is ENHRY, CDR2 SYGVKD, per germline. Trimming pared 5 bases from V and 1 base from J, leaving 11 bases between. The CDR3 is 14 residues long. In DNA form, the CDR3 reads TGTGCCATCAGTCCCCGGACGGCGAACACTGAAGCTTTCTTT. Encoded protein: CAISPRTANTEAFF.

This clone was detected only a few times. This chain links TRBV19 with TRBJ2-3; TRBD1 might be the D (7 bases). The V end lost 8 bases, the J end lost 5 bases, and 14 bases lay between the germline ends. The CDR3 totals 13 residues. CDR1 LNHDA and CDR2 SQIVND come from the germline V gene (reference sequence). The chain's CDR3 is CASEVQGGDTQYF. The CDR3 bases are TGTGCCAGTGAAGTCCAGGGGGGAGATACGCAGTATTTT.

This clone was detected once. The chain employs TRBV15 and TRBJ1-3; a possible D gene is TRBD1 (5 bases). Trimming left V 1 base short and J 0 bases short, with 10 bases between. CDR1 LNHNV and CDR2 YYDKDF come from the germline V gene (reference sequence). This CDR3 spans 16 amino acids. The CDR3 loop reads CATSRVGASSGNTIYF. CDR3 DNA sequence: TGTGCCACCAGCAGAGTTGGGGCTAGCTCTGGAAACACCATATATTTT.

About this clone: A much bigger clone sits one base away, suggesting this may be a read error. DNA of the CDR3: TGTGCCAGCAGCCCCGGAGGGGTCGATAGCAATCAGCCCCAGCATTTT. It is translated as CASSPGGVDSNQPQHF. V usage is TRBV9 and J usage is TRBJ1-5; D may be TRBD1 (5 bases). CDR3 length: 16 amino acids. Germline-derived CDR1 and CDR2 are SGDLS and YYNGEE. V gave up 4 bases and J gave up 0 bases, with 14 bases separating them.

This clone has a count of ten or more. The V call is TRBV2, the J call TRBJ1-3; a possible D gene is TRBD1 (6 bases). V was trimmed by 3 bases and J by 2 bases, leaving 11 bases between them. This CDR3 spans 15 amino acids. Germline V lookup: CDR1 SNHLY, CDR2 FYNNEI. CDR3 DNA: TGTGCCAGCAGTGAGGGTAGGGGGACTGGAAACACCATATATTTT. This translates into CASSEGRGTGNTIYF.

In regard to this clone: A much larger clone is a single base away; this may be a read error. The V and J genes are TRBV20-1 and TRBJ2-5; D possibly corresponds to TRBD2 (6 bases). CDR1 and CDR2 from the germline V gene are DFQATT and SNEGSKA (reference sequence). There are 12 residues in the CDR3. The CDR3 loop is CSARGRGETHYF. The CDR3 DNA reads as TGCAGTGCTAGGGGGCGGGGAGAGACCCATTACTTC.

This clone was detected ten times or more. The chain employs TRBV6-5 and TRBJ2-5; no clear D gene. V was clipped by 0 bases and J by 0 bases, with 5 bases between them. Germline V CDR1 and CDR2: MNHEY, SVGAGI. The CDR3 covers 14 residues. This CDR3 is CASSYSMNQETQYF. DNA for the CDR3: TGTGCCAGCAGTTACTCTATGAACCAAGAGACCCAGTACTTC.

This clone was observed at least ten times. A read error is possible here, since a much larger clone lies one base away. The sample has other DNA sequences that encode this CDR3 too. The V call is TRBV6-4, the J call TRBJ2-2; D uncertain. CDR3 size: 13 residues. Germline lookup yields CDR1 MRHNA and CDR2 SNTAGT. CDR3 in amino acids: CASSDLETGELFF. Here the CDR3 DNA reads TGTGCTAGCAGTGACTTAGAAACCGGGGAGCTGTTTTTT.

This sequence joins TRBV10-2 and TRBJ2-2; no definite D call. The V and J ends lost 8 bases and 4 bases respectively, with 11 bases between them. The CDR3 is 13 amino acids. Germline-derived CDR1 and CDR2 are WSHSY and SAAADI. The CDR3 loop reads CASAQASTGELFF. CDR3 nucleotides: TGCGCCAGCGCCCAGGCATCCACCGGGGAGCTGTTTTTT.